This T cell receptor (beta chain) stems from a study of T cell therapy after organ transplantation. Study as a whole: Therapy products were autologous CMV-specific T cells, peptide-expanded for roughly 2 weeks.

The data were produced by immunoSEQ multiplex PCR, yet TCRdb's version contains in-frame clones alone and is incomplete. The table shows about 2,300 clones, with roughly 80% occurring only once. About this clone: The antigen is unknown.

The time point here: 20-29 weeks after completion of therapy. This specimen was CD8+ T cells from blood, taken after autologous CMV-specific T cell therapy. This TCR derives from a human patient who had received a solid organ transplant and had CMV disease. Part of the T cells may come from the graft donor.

The CDR3 DNA follows: TGTGCCAGTAGTCTCCCAGGGAACGAGCAGTACTTC. Translation: CASSLPGNEQYF. The chain uses TRBV19 and TRBJ2-7, with D possibly being TRBD1 (5 bases). Trimming stripped 5 bases from V and 5 bases from J, with 10 bases between. Germline assignment: CDR1 LNHDA and CDR2 SQIVND (reference sequence). The CDR3 runs 12 residues.